The 29 T cell receptor beta chains reported below all come from one sample, sequenced in a study of blood T cell repertoires in COVID-19. Repertoires were generated with immunoSEQ multiplex PCR, while TCRdb's copy carries only in-frame clones and drops some. The repertoire holds approximately 200,000 clones, with about nine tenths as singletons. The sequencing sample was made of peripheral blood. These receptors all come from a woman aged 50 to 60 with acute or convalescent COVID-19.

This chain joins TRBV7-2 and TRBJ2-5; TRBD1 is a possible D gene (6 bases). V was cut by 1 base and J by 13 bases, with 22 bases left in between. The germline V gene encodes CDR1 SGHTA and CDR2 FQGNSA. This CDR3 has 15 amino acids. The CDR3 here is CASSLVPGTHQVWYF. As DNA, the CDR3 is TGTGCCAGCAGCTTAGTGCCAGGGACACATCAAGTGTGGTACTTC. The full variable domain, rest sourced from reference TRBV7-2 and TRBJ2-5, is GAGVSQSPSNKVTEKGKDVELRCDPISGHTALYWYRQSLGQGLEFLIYFQGNSAPDKSGLPSDRFSAERTGGSVSTLTIQRTQQEDSAVYLCASSLVPGTHQVWYFGPGTRLLVL.

This chain joins TRBV3-1 (or the pseudogene TRBV3-2) and TRBJ2-1; no clear D. CDR3 length equals 13 residues. CDR1 and CDR2 (germline): LGHDT, YNNKEL (reference sequence). Trimming stripped 11 bases from V and 5 bases from J, with 16 bases between. CDR3 residues: CAAKRRPNNEQFF. The CDR3 nucleotides are TGTGCCGCCAAAAGGAGACCTAACAATGAGCAGTTCTTC.

The chain joins TRBV9 to TRBJ1-4, with a tentative D call TRBD1 (6 bases). Germline CDR1 is SGDLS and CDR2 is YYNGEE. The CDR3 spans 15 residues. V was clipped by 0 bases and J by 5 bases, with 11 bases between them. The CDR3 loop is CASSVGQVSNEKLFF. DNA of the CDR3: TGTGCCAGCAGCGTAGGACAGGTCTCGAATGAAAAACTGTTTTTT.

This clone was found once. The V call is TRBV6-5, the J call TRBJ2-7, with D possibly matching TRBD1 (6 bases). The germline V gene has CDR1 MNHEY and CDR2 SVGAGI. The CDR3 covers 15 residues. The V and J ends lost 6 bases and 4 bases respectively, with 19 bases between them. The CDR3 here is CASRDGTPRDYEQYF. In DNA form, the CDR3 reads TGTGCCAGCAGAGACGGGACACCGAGAGATTACGAGCAGTACTTC.

The chain joins TRBV19 to TRBJ1-5; D gene uncertain. The V gene's germline CDR1 is LNHDA and CDR2 SQIVND (reference sequence). The CDR3 contains 13 residues. V was shortened by 4 bases and J by 3 bases, with 7 bases between the two germline ends. The CDR3 spells CASSTKLNQPQHF. CDR3 sequence (DNA): TGTGCCAGTAGTACGAAACTCAATCAGCCCCAGCATTTT.

The chain combines TRBV27 with TRBJ1-2; 7 nucleotides align to TRBD1. Germline V CDR1 and CDR2: MNHEY, SMNVEV (reference sequence). Trimming removed 2 bases from V and 8 bases from J; junction bases left unmatched: 11. The CDR3 loop spans 15 amino acids. The CDR3 DNA reads as TGTGCCAGCAGTTTAGACGAGACAGGGTTTAAAGGCTACACCTTC. Its protein product is CASSLDETGFKGYTF.

This clone was observed a single time. CDR3 nucleotides: TGCAGCGTCCCCGTTCAGGGTGGAGACGAGCAGTACTTC. The encoded protein is CSVPVQGGDEQYF. The gene calls are TRBV29-1 and TRBJ2-7, with D perhaps matching TRBD1 (5 bases). This CDR3 is built from 13 residues. V was pared by 6 bases and J by 5 bases, with 17 bases between. Germline CDR1 SQVTM, CDR2 ANQGSEA.

The V call is TRBV15, the J call TRBJ1-5, with a possible D match to TRBD1 (6 bases). V was clipped by 7 bases and J by 0 bases, with 10 bases between them. Germline CDR1 and CDR2: LNHNV and YYDKDF (reference sequence). The CDR3 has 14 residues. CDR3 residues: CATKPQGSNQPQHF. For the CDR3, the DNA is TGTGCCACCAAGCCACAGGGTAGCAATCAGCCCCAGCATTTT.

This clone came up a few times. CDR3: CASRRTGDPQYGYTF. CDR3 bases: TGTGCCAGCAGGAGGACAGGGGATCCCCAGTATGGCTACACCTTC. This chain connects TRBV6-6 to TRBJ1-2; 9 nucleotides agree with TRBD1. Trimming at V came to 6 bases and at J to 5 bases, leaving 10 bases not matched to a gene. Germline V lookup: CDR1 MNHNY, CDR2 SVGAGI (reference sequence). The length of the CDR3 is 15 residues.

The chain joins TRBV2 to TRBJ1-5; D possibly corresponds to TRBD1 (5 bases). In germline, CDR1 is SNHLY, CDR2 FYNNEI. V gave up 5 bases and J gave up 2 bases, with 10 bases separating them. The CDR3 is made up of 14 amino acids. CDR3 DNA sequence: TGTGCCAGCAGTCAGGGATCCGGCAATCAGCCCCAGCATTTT. It codes for CASSQGSGNQPQHF.

J is TRBJ1-2 and V is TRBV10-3; TRBD1 matches at 9 bases. With 0 bases clipped from V and 1 base from J, the junction kept 3 bases outside the gene matches. CDR1 is ENHRY and CDR2 is SYGVKD in the germline V gene. The CDR3 consists of 16 residues. The CDR3, as DNA: TGTGCCATCAGTGAGTCCGAGGGACAGGGTAACTATGGCTACACCTTC. Its protein is CAISESEGQGNYGYTF.

J is TRBJ1-2 and V is TRBV19; TRBD1 aligns across 7 bases. Germline assignment: CDR1 LNHDA and CDR2 SQIVND (reference sequence). This CDR3 is built from 13 residues. V dropped 9 bases and J dropped 5; count of bases not matched to a gene: 9. The CDR3 DNA is TGTGCCAGCCAAGACAGGGTTGGATATGGCTACACCTTC. Amino acid sequence: CASQDRVGYGYTF.

The chain carries TRBV24-1 and TRBJ1-2; unclear D gene. V was shortened by 3 bases and J by 2 bases, with 9 bases between the two germline ends. Looked up from germline, CDR1 is KGHDR and CDR2 is SFDVKD. This CDR3 region has 14 residues. CDR3 loop: CATSDAVRNYGYTF. The CDR3 bases are TGTGCCACCAGTGATGCTGTCCGGAACTATGGCTACACCTTC.

The chain couples TRBV7-9 to TRBJ1-1; the D gene is possibly TRBD1 (5 bases). The CDR3 loop spans 14 amino acids. V lost 9 bases and J 1 base, leaving 15 bases between the germline ends. Germline V CDR1 and CDR2: SEHNR, FQNEAQ (reference sequence). CDR3 in DNA: TGTGCCAGGGTAGTTTACGGGGGGAACACTGAAGCTTTCTTT. Encoded protein: CARVVYGGNTEAFF.

V gene TRBV4-1 combines with J gene TRBJ1-5, with TRBD1 matching over 9 bases. The CDR3 sequence is 16 residues long. The J segment lost 4 bases and the V segment lost 3 bases, leaving 7 bases of the junction unmatched. The germline V gene encodes CDR1 MGHRA and CDR2 YSYEKL. CDR3 protein: CASSQRTGDWNQPQHF. The CDR3, as DNA: TGCGCCAGCAGCCAGAGGACAGGGGATTGGAATCAGCCCCAGCATTTT.

The chain joins TRBV4-2 to TRBJ2-3; 9 bases fit TRBD2. CDR1 and CDR2 (germline): LGHNA, YNFKEQ. V lost 3 bases to trimming and J lost 2 bases; unmatched junction nucleotides: 3. CDR3 length: 15 residues. The CDR3 region is CASSQLAGNTDTQYF. DNA of the CDR3: TGTGCCAGCAGCCAGCTAGCGGGGAACACAGATACGCAGTATTTT.

The rearrangement joins TRBV7-2 to TRBJ1-2; 8 bases are a match to TRBD1. Per germline, CDR1 SGHTA and CDR2 FQGNSA. Unmatched junction bases numbered 7, after V lost 5 bases and J lost 5 bases. CDR3 length equals 14 residues. The chain's CDR3 is CASSVQGAWYGYTF. CDR3 in DNA: TGTGCCAGCAGCGTCCAGGGGGCATGGTATGGCTACACCTTC.

The chain is built from TRBV29-1 and TRBJ2-1, with 7 bases fitting TRBD1. V trimming: 4 bases; J trimming: 6 bases; junction bases outside the gene matches: 9. CDR3 size: 14 residues. Germline values: CDR1 SQVTM, CDR2 ANQGSEA. CDR3 loop: CSVVRDSVRNEQFF. DNA of the CDR3: TGCAGCGTTGTCCGGGACAGCGTCCGCAATGAGCAGTTCTTC.

Concerning this clone itself: Other DNA sequences within the sample encode an identical CDR3. J is TRBJ1-5 and V is TRBV5-5, with unresolved D. V lost 3 bases and J lost 4, with 8 bases in between. This CDR3 comprises 13 residues. The V gene's germline CDR1 is SGHKS and CDR2 YYEKEE (reference sequence). The CDR3 loop reads CASSSDWNQPQHF. Written as DNA, the CDR3 is TGTGCCAGCAGCTCGGACTGGAATCAGCCCCAGCATTTT.

The rearrangement joins TRBV20-1 to TRBJ2-5, with TRBD2 matching 10 bases. The V and J ends lost 3 bases and 5 bases, in that order; junction bases with no gene match: 6. The germline CDR1 and CDR2 sequences are DFQATT and SNEGSKA (reference sequence). The CDR3 runs to 14 residues. This CDR3 is CSASGSGRLETQYF. For the CDR3, the DNA is TGCAGTGCTAGTGGTAGCGGGAGGCTTGAGACCCAGTACTTC.

This chain links TRBV5-4 with TRBJ1-2, with 7 bases that match TRBD1. In germline, CDR1 is SGHNT, CDR2 YYREEE (reference sequence). The CDR3 is 13 residues long. Trimming took 10 bases from V and 8 from J; bases not matched to a gene: 14. The CDR3 region is CAVTGQYALGYTF. CDR3 nucleotides: TGTGCCGTGACGGGACAGTATGCCTTGGGCTACACCTTC. The full variable domain, with the rest looked up from reference TRBV5-4 and TRBJ1-2, is ETGVTQSPTHLIKTRGQQVTLRCSSQSGHNTVSWYQQALGQGPQFIFQYYREEENGRGNFPPRFSGLQFPNYSSELNVNALELDDSALYLCAVTGQYALGYTFGSGTRLTVV.

The chain joins TRBV13 to TRBJ2-7, with unresolved D. V shed 1 base and J shed 2 bases, with 6 bases lying between them. The germline V gene encodes CDR1 PRHDT and CDR2 FYEKMQ (reference sequence). The CDR3 sequence is 13 residues long. Here the CDR3 reads CASSLARPYEQYF. CDR3 DNA: TGTGCCAGCAGCTTAGCTAGGCCCTACGAGCAGTACTTC.

This clone was observed a few times. The chain carries TRBV25-1 and TRBJ1-1; perhaps TRBD1 as D (6 bases). This CDR3 is 13 amino acids long. CDR1 MGHDK and CDR2 SYGVNS come from the germline V gene. V was cut by 4 bases and J by 10 bases, with 16 bases left in between. The CDR3 protein is CASSGLQGSRAFF. The CDR3 region has the DNA TGTGCCAGCAGTGGTCTACAGGGTAGCAGAGCTTTCTTT.

The chain is built from TRBV6-5 and TRBJ2-1, with 7 bases matching TRBD2. CDR3 length equals 13 residues. Germline V CDR1 and CDR2: MNHEY, SVGAGI. V lost 6 bases, J lost 4 bases, and 3 bases stayed unmatched. CDR3 in amino acids: CASRSSGYNEQFF. The CDR3 DNA reads TGTGCCAGCAGGTCTAGCGGATACAATGAGCAGTTCTTC.

The chain carries TRBV7-9 and TRBJ2-1; maybe TRBD2 (5 bases). CDR1 and CDR2 from the germline V gene are SEHNR and FQNEAQ (reference sequence). This CDR3 comprises 12 residues. The ends were cut back, 4 bases at V and 8 bases at J, with 9 bases in the middle. CDR3 sequence (DNA): TGTGCCAGCAGCTCGCGGGTGGATGAGCAGTTCTTC. Translation gives CASSSRVDEQFF. Full variable domain (remainder filled in from reference TRBV7-9 and TRBJ2-1): DTGVSQNPRHKITKRGQNVTFRCDPISEHNRLYWYRQTLGQGPEFLTYFQNEAQLEKSRLLSDRFSAERPKGSFSTLEIQRTEQGDSAMYLCASSSRVDEQFFGPGTRLTVL.

The rearrangement links TRBV9 to TRBJ2-3; D is undetermined. Trimming removed 0 bases at V and 2 bases at J, with 4 bases between. This CDR3 contains 13 residues. Germline V lookup: CDR1 SGDLS, CDR2 YYNGEE. The DNA of the CDR3 is TGTGCCAGCAGCGTAGTCAACACAGATACGCAGTATTTT. Its protein product is CASSVVNTDTQYF.

V gene TRBV6-6 combines with J gene TRBJ2-7; no definite D call. V was trimmed by 6 bases and J by 2 bases, leaving 14 bases between them. Per germline, CDR1 MNHNY and CDR2 SVGAGI (reference sequence). CDR3 length equals 14 residues. Written as DNA, the CDR3 is TGTGCCAGCAGGCCGCCCGGTCCAACCTACGAGCAGTACTTC. Protein: CASRPPGPTYEQYF.

The chain uses TRBV19 and TRBJ1-1; a weak D match, TRBD1 (5 bases). V lost 3 bases and J lost 1, with 12 bases in between. The CDR3 sequence is 15 residues long. Germline V gene data show CDR1 as LNHDA and CDR2 as SQIVND (reference sequence). As DNA, the CDR3 is TGTGCCAGTAGTATTCCCTCAGGGTCGAACACTGAAGCTTTCTTT. Residues: CASSIPSGSNTEAFF.

The chain employs TRBV29-1 and TRBJ2-2; D call uncertain. There are 12 residues in the CDR3. The V and J ends lost 4 bases and 7 bases respectively, with 10 bases between them. Germline V lookup: CDR1 SQVTM, CDR2 ANQGSEA. CDR3 DNA sequence: TGCAGCGTTGGAAGCTCAATCGGGGAGCTGTTTTTT. This sequence encodes CSVGSSIGELFF.